This TCR beta chain was obtained from a study of CD8 T cells in Susac syndrome. Random hexamers were used to reverse transcribe 0.5 to 1 ug of RNA. One entry per CDR3 protein, called by TCRdb with MiXCR from the immunoSEQ multiplex PCR reads. The table shows some 450,000 distinct CDR3 sequences, with roughly 85% occurring only once. The sequenced sample consisted of CD8+ T cells from PBMCs. This receptor was identified in a human donor with multiple sclerosis.

CDR3 sequence reads: CASSWGARPNTEAFF. The CDR3 nucleotides are TGTGCCAGCAGTTGGGGGGCCCGACCGAACACTGAAGCTTTCTTT. This chain uses TRBV6-6 with TRBJ1-1, with D tentatively TRBD1 (6 bases). The germline V gene encodes CDR1 MNHNY and CDR2 SVGAGI (reference sequence). The CDR3 has 15 amino acids. With 4 bases removed from V and 1 base from J, the gap between germline ends came to 13 bases.